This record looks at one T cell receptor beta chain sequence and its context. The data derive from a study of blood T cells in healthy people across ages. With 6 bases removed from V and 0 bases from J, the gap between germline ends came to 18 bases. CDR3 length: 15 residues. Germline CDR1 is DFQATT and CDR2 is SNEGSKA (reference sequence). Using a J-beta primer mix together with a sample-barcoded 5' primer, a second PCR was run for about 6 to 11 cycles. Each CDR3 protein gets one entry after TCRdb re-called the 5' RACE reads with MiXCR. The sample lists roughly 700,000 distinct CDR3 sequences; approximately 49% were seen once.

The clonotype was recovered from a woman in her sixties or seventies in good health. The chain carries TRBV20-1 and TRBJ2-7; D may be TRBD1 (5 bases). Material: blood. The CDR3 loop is CSAEESPRGSYEQYF. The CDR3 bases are TGCAGTGCGGAAGAGTCGCCTAGGGGCTCCTACGAGCAGTACTTC.